This T cell receptor beta chain was recovered during a study of OX40 agonist ivuxolimab in advanced cancers. The CDR3 runs to 15 residues. V was clipped by 7 bases and J by 3 bases, with 15 bases between them. Per the germline V gene, CDR1 is MDHEN and CDR2 is SYDVKM. TCRdb's table, derived via immunoSEQ multiplex PCR, lists solely in-frame clones and lacks some. The top ten clones hold 1.5% to 2% of a sample with 83,000 or so clones, around four fifths of them seen once. Any history of autoimmune disease or systemic immunosuppression disqualified patients. Sequencing used CD4+ or CD8+ T cells sorted from blood, obtained in a trial of the OX40 agonist ivuxolimab. The rearrangement uses TRBV28 and TRBJ2-2; maybe TRBD2 (7 bases). This TCR came from an adult with an advanced solid tumor such as melanoma, head and neck, liver or kidney cancer. The CDR3 sequence is CASKGGGIYTGELFF. The CDR3 DNA reads TGTGCCAGCAAGGGCGGGGGCATATACACCGGGGAGCTGTTTTTT.